These 25 T cell receptor beta chains were all obtained from the same sample, sequenced in a study of tumor and adjacent non-tumor tissue in lung cancer. TCRbeta libraries were built with three rounds of nested PCR, modified from ARM-PCR. Using its own MiXCR run on the multiplex PCR reads, TCRdb lists one record per CDR3 protein. The sample records roughly 67,000 distinct CDR3 sequences, around 76% being singletons. The template was RNA from unsorted bulk tissue. This non-tumor lung sample came from over 3 cm beyond the tumor edge. Input material: distant non-tumor lung tissue. Receptor source: a man aged 55-75 years with non-small cell lung cancer.

The rearrangement uses TRBV6-5 and TRBJ2-1, with a possible D match to TRBD1 (5 bases). V lost 5 bases and J 4 bases, leaving 15 bases between the germline ends. This CDR3 spans 15 amino acids. The V gene's germline CDR1 is MNHEY and CDR2 SVGAGI. In DNA, the CDR3 is TGTGCCAGCAGTGATGGAAGTGGGGCTTACAATGAGCAGTTCTTC. Amino acids: CASSDGSGAYNEQFF.

This clonotype was counted between two and nine times. A much larger clone is a single base away; this may be a read error. V is TRBV6-1 and J is TRBJ2-1; possibly TRBD1 or TRBD2 for D (5 bases each). Germline values: CDR1 MNHNS, CDR2 SASEGT. This CDR3 has 13 residues. Trimming left V 10 bases short and J 2 bases short, with 12 bases between. CDR3 protein: CATSGRTYNEQFF. As DNA, the CDR3 is TGTGCCACGTCGGGACGGACCTACAATGAGCAGTTCTTC.

Note on this clonotype: No conserved phenylalanine or tryptophan ends this CDR3, so it is likely a read error. This chain joins TRBV29-1 and TRBJ2-3, with 8 nucleotides matching TRBD1. Germline assignment: CDR1 SQVTM and CDR2 ANQGSEA. There are 15 residues in the CDR3. The CDR3: CSAQTGAGSTGTQYI. The DNA for the CDR3 is TGCAGCGCCCAGACAGGGGCGGGTAGCACAGGTACGCAGTATATT.

As to this clonotype: A read error may account for a junction end that differs from germline. This chain links TRBV5-1 with TRBJ2-2; tentative D call: TRBD1 (6 bases). The CDR3 sequence is 15 residues long. Germline-derived CDR1 and CDR2 are SGHRS and YFSETQ. The CDR3 protein is CAISFQGPNTGELFF. The CDR3 DNA is TGCGCCATCAGCTTCCAGGGGCCGAACACTGGGGAGCTGTTTTTT.

The V gene is TRBV12-3 or TRBV12-4, the J gene TRBJ2-7; no firm D call. The CDR3 has 13 amino acids. The V end was cut by 8 bases, the J end by 3 bases, with 14 bases between. The CDR3 loop reads CASSYEYDYEQYF. The CDR3 DNA follows: TGTGCCAGCTCTTACGAATATGACTACGAGCAGTACTTC.

Note on this clonotype: Mismatch with germline at one junction end may stem from a read error. The chain employs TRBV11-2 and TRBJ1-1, with D unresolved. CDR3 length equals 14 residues. Germline V lookup: CDR1 SGHAT, CDR2 FQNNGV. CDR3 region: CASSLDPRDHEVFF. CDR3 DNA: TGTGCCAGCAGCTTAGACCCGAGAGATCATGAAGTTTTCTTT.

This CDR3 reads CASSLERSQPQHF. The CDR3, as DNA: TGTGCCAGCAGCTTAGAAAGGAGTCAGCCCCAGCATTTT. The chain recombines TRBV11-2 with TRBJ1-5; no clear D gene. Between the trimmed V and J ends, which lost 0 bases and 6 bases, there was a span of 6 bases. Per germline, CDR1 SGHAT and CDR2 FQNNGV. The CDR3 is 13 amino acids.

The genes are TRBV6-6 and TRBJ2-7; the D gene is possibly TRBD1 (6 bases). Trimming left V 6 bases short and J 2 bases short, with 11 bases between. The CDR3 consists of 13 residues. Per germline, CDR1 MNHNY and CDR2 SVGAGI (reference sequence). CDR3 residues: CASSRAGAYEQYF. The CDR3 coding sequence is TGTGCCAGCAGCCGGGCAGGGGCCTACGAGCAGTACTTC.

Details on this clonotype: Its ends do not fully match the called genes, so a read error is possible. J is TRBJ2-6 and V is TRBV11-1; the D gene is possibly TRBD1 (7 bases). The CDR3 has 17 amino acids. From germline, CDR1 is SGHAT and CDR2 FQDESV (reference sequence). CDR3 in amino acids: CASSQTGRPSGANVLTF. For the CDR3, the DNA is TGTGCCAGTAGTCAGACAGGGAGGCCTTCTGGGGCCAACGTCTTGACTTTC.

The chain couples TRBV5-1 to TRBJ2-6; D perhaps matches TRBD1 (6 bases). CDR3 length: 16 amino acids. The V end lost 4 bases, the J end lost 4 bases, and 15 bases lay between the germline ends. Germline loops: CDR1 SGHRS, CDR2 YFSETQ. In DNA, the CDR3 is TGCGCCAGCAGCCAGGGGATTCTTGGGGGGGCCAACGTCCTGACTTTC. It is translated as CASSQGILGGANVLTF.

Remarks on this clonotype: A read error may explain this, as a much larger clone is one base away. This chain links TRBV28 with TRBJ1-1; 9 bases are a match to TRBD1. Germline assignment: CDR1 MDHEN and CDR2 SYDVKM. The CDR3 length is 15 residues. The CDR3 nucleotides read TGTGCCAACAGTTTAATGGGACAGGGGAACACTGAAGCTTTCTTT. Its protein is CANSLMGQGNTEAFF.

This chain connects TRBV6-2 or TRBV6-3 to TRBJ2-7, with TRBD1 as a possible D gene (6 bases). Trimming removed 9 bases from V and 2 bases from J, with 17 bases in between. The germline gives CDR1 MNHEY, CDR2 SVGEGT. The CDR3 totals 14 residues. In DNA form, the CDR3 reads TGTGCCAGTAGTACTCACCGGACAGCCTACGAGCAGTACTTC. Its translation is CASSTHRTAYEQYF.

This chain uses TRBV10-1 with TRBJ2-1; TRBD2 aligns across 7 bases. Germline values: CDR1 WNHNN, CDR2 SYGVQD (reference sequence). J lost 15 bases, V lost 4 bases, and 18 bases had no gene match. There are 15 residues in the CDR3. The CDR3 sequence is CASSGGGSSYNGRFF. CDR3 sequence (DNA): TGCGCCAGCAGTGGAGGCGGGAGTTCCTACAATGGGCGGTTCTTC.

Of note for this clonotype: One end of the junction is discordant with germline, which a read error may explain. CDR3 residues: CTSSPFLRSGRAPDTQYF. The CDR3 DNA sequence: TGTACCAGCAGTCCCTTCTTGAGAAGCGGGAGGGCCCCGGATACCCAGTATTTT. The V and J genes are TRBV28 and TRBJ2-3, with TRBD2 matching 10 bases. This CDR3 has 18 amino acids. Germline values: CDR1 MDHEN, CDR2 SYDVKM.

Of note for this clonotype: The conserved phenylalanine or tryptophan is not found at the CDR3 terminus, so this likely reflects a read error. The gene calls are TRBV24-1 and TRBJ2-7; D not certain. The CDR3 length is 14 residues. V dropped 4 bases and J dropped 0 bases, with 9 bases sitting between them. Germline CDR1 and CDR2: KGHDR and SFDVKD. The CDR3 DNA is TGTGCCACCAGTGAATCGGGCAACTCCTACGAGCAGTACTCC. Translating gives CATSESGNSYEQYS.

The chain couples TRBV12-3 or TRBV12-4 to TRBJ1-1; D unresolved. The CDR3 has 13 amino acids. Trimming pared 6 bases from V and 10 bases from J, leaving 18 bases between. CDR3 DNA sequence: TGTGCCAGCAGCATATCCAGGAGTGCTGGAGCTTTCTTT. Encoded protein: CASSISRSAGAFF.

The table lists this clonotype with many counts. This chain uses TRBV5-6 with TRBJ2-5, with D perhaps given as TRBD1 or TRBD2 (6 bases each). Germline-derived CDR1 and CDR2 are SGHDT and YYEEEE. The V and J ends lost 5 bases and 4 bases respectively, with 18 bases between them. The CDR3 has 15 residues. CDR3: CASSIEGGRGETQYF. The CDR3 bases are TGTGCCAGCAGTATCGAGGGGGGCCGAGGAGAGACCCAGTACTTC.

A remark on this clonotype: The final CDR3 position lacks the conserved phenylalanine or tryptophan, pointing to a likely read error. The V call is TRBV6-1, the J call TRBJ2-1; a possible D gene is TRBD2 (6 bases). CDR3 length equals 15 residues. Germline V gene sequence: CDR1 MNHNS, CDR2 SASEGT. The germline V and J ends were trimmed by 5 bases and 8 bases, with 19 bases remaining between them. This CDR3 reads CASSRLVGEEYEQFL. The DNA for the CDR3 is TGTGCCAGCAGTAGACTAGTGGGAGAGGAGTATGAGCAGTTCTTA.

Concerning this clonotype: A much larger clone is a single base away; this may be a read error. The chain carries TRBV28 and TRBJ2-7; 10 bases map to TRBD2. The junction had 9 bases not matched to a gene; V was cut back by 6 bases and J by 4 bases. CDR3 length: 15 residues. Germline V gives CDR1 MDHEN, CDR2 SYDVKM. Here the CDR3 reads CASSPTSGDRYEQYF. The CDR3 region has the DNA TGTGCCAGCAGCCCTACTAGCGGGGACAGGTACGAGCAGTACTTC.

This clonotype was seen a single time. A read error may account for a junction end that differs from germline. CDR3 loop: CASSHNLDLTGELFF. CDR3 sequence (DNA): TGTGCCAGCAGCCATAACCTAGATCTCACCGGGGAACTGTTTTTT. The rearrangement uses TRBV14 and TRBJ2-2; weak D call: TRBD2 (5 bases). Germline-derived CDR1 and CDR2 are SGHDN and FVKESK. CDR3 size: 15 residues.

Turning to this clonotype: Being one base from a much bigger clone, this may be a read error. The V call is TRBV6-1, the J call TRBJ1-5; D gene uncertain. The CDR3 has 13 residues. The V end was cut by 6 bases, the J end by 12 bases, with 18 bases between. Germline CDR1 reads MNHNS; CDR2 reads SASEGT. The CDR3 sequence is CASSGSGNQFQHF. CDR3 coding DNA: TGTGCCAGCAGCGGCTCGGGCAATCAGTTCCAGCATTTT.

Turning to this clonotype: The junction does not match germline at one end; this may be a read error. The V call is TRBV14, the J call TRBJ2-5, with a tentative D call TRBD1 (6 bases). From germline, CDR1 is SGHDN and CDR2 FVKESK. The CDR3 totals 12 residues. CDR3 DNA sequence: TGTGCCAACAGCCAAGGTCGACAGGCCCAGTACTTC. This codes for CANSQGRQAQYF.

A note on this clonotype: A read error may account for a junction end that differs from germline. The chain joins TRBV29-1 to TRBJ2-2, with D perhaps given as TRBD1 or TRBD2 (5 bases each). CDR1 is SQVTM, CDR2 ANQGSEA, per germline. This CDR3 spans 15 amino acids. The CDR3 DNA reads TGCAGAGTTGAAGATCTCAAAGAAGGGACCGGGGAGCTGTATTTT. Protein: CRVEDLKEGTGELYF.

For this clonotype: The junction does not match germline at one end; this may be a read error. This rearrangement joins TRBV11-2 to TRBJ2-5; D is ambiguous. The CDR3 has 14 amino acids. Germline values: CDR1 SGHAT, CDR2 FQNNGV. DNA of the CDR3: TGTACCAGCATCACATCCGACGGGCAAGGGACCCAGTACTTC. As protein: CTSITSDGQGTQYF.

As concerns this clonotype: One end of the junction does not line up with germline, which may come from a read error. V usage is TRBV29-1 and J usage is TRBJ2-3; D may be TRBD2 (5 bases). Germline values: CDR1 SQVTM, CDR2 ANQGSEA. The CDR3 length is 13 residues. Here the CDR3 reads CGVGERLADTQYF. The CDR3 nucleotides read TGCGGCGTTGGAGAGCGGCTTGCAGATACGCAGTATTTT.